This T cell receptor (beta chain) was obtained from a study of Graves' ophthalmopathy and Graves' hyperthyroidism. In the study overall: The collection of peripheral blood took place at initial diagnosis, before any treatment.

Physicians reached a diagnosis by relying on clinical symptoms, serum thyroxine, TRAb, thyroid ultrasound and orbital computed tomography. This clonotype was found many times. Amplification targeted the TCR beta CDR3 regions, with RNA transcripts as the source material. HTBI primers served in a first-round RT-PCR, which a second-round multiplex PCR followed. TCRdb ran MiXCR on the multiplex PCR reads and lists one entry per CDR3 protein. The sample contains about 390,000 distinct CDR3 sequences, roughly 14% of which appear only once. The origin of this receptor is a woman between 18 and 29 years old with stable Graves' hyperthyroidism. The material sequenced was peripheral blood.

The CDR3 coding sequence is TGTGCCAGCAGTTTTTTAGGACAGGGGGGCGGGGAGCTGTTTTTT. Protein product: CASSFLGQGGGELFF. This chain connects TRBV12-3 or TRBV12-4 to TRBJ2-2, with 10 nucleotides matching TRBD1. The CDR3 covers 15 residues. V trimming: 3 bases; J trimming: 7 bases; junction bases outside the gene matches: 5.